These 24 T cell receptor beta chains were sequenced from one sample in a study of CD8 T cells in ankylosing spondylitis. Using its own MiXCR run on the 5' RACE reads, TCRdb lists one record per CDR3 protein. The repertoire holds more than 650,000 distinct CDR3 sequences, 12% seen once, with just over 0.5% in the top ten. What these receptors recognize is not known. Points from the study as a whole: Made up of under 10 highly homologous variants, a TCR beta motif appeared characteristic of ankylosing spondylitis blood.

The source material was blood, either unsorted or a sorted T cell fraction (not recorded which). The receptor source for this set is a male donor with ankylosing spondylitis.

V and J are TRBV19 and TRBJ2-7; 14 bases agree with TRBD2. Per germline, CDR1 LNHDA and CDR2 SQIVND (reference sequence). Losses at the gene ends were 3 bases for V and 0 bases for J; bases not matched to a gene: 4. This CDR3 contains 17 residues. The CDR3 is CASSIPGTSGSSYEQYF. CDR3 coding DNA: TGTGCCAGTAGTATCCCTGGGACTAGCGGGAGCTCCTACGAGCAGTACTTC.

CDR3: CASSPSGQAYGELFF. The DNA for the CDR3 is TGTGCCAGCTCACCATCGGGACAGGCTTATGGGGAACTGTTTTTT. The genes are TRBV18 and TRBJ1-4, with 8 bases identical to TRBD1. The CDR3 runs to 15 residues. The V gene end was trimmed by 2 bases and the J gene end by 12 bases; junction bases not matched to a gene: 11. From germline, CDR1 is KGHSH and CDR2 LQKENI.

The chain recombines TRBV10-3 with TRBJ1-6; the D gene is possibly TRBD1 (6 bases). Trimming shortened V by 2 bases and J by 9 bases, and 14 bases separated the two germline ends. CDR1 is ENHRY and CDR2 is SYGVKD in the germline V gene. CDR3 length: 15 amino acids. In DNA form, the CDR3 reads TGTGCCATCAGTGAGGCAACAGGGCCCATTTCACCCCTCCACTTT. Its protein is CAISEATGPISPLHF.

This clonotype was detected a few times. The chain has TRBV6-1 and TRBJ1-2, with 7 bases lining up with TRBD1. The CDR3 consists of 15 residues. Germline-derived CDR1 and CDR2 are MNHNS and SASEGT. The V gene end was trimmed by 6 bases and the J gene end by 2 bases; junction bases not matched to a gene: 9. The CDR3 loop reads CASSKPDRLNYGYTF. The CDR3 nucleotides read TGTGCCAGCAGCAAGCCGGACAGGTTAAACTATGGCTACACCTTC.

A few counts support this clonotype. The chain is built from TRBV9 and TRBJ2-1; D might be TRBD1 or TRBD2, each matching 6 bases. The CDR3 is 15 amino acids. V shed 5 bases and J shed 12 bases, with 24 bases lying between them. From germline, CDR1 is SGDLS and CDR2 YYNGEE. The CDR3 spells CASSELPGQTEGQFF. The CDR3 DNA reads as TGTGCCAGCAGTGAATTACCGGGACAAACGGAGGGGCAGTTCTTC.

Remarks on this clonotype: It may be a read error: a sequence one base away is much more abundant. The V and J genes are TRBV20-1 and TRBJ1-5; unclear D gene. Germline CDR1 is DFQATT and CDR2 is SNEGSKA (reference sequence). The CDR3 runs 12 residues. The CDR3 sequence is CSAQTRNRPQHF. In DNA form, the CDR3 reads TGCAGTGCTCAGACCCGCAATCGGCCCCAGCATTTT.

This clonotype was observed a handful of times. The chain recombines TRBV7-2 with TRBJ1-2; 8 bases map to TRBD1. V gave up 1 base and J gave up 5 bases; unmatched junction bases: 6. From germline, CDR1 is SGHTA and CDR2 FQGNSA. The CDR3 is 15 amino acids. CDR3 sequence (DNA): TGTGCCAGCAGCTTAGGGACAGGGTCTTATTATGGCTACACCTTC. Protein: CASSLGTGSYYGYTF.

The gene calls are TRBV3-1 and TRBJ2-5; no definite D call. The V end lost 0 bases, the J end lost 2 bases, and 10 bases lay between the germline ends. This CDR3 comprises 15 residues. The germline gives CDR1 LGHDT, CDR2 YNNKEL (reference sequence). The CDR3 sequence: CASSQDNDGQETQYF. DNA of the CDR3: TGTGCCAGCAGCCAAGATAATGATGGACAAGAGACCCAGTACTTC.

This clonotype has only a few counts. The chain carries TRBV12-3 or TRBV12-4 and TRBJ1-1, with no clear D. Trimming removed 2 bases at V and 3 bases at J, with 7 bases between. The CDR3 is made up of 13 amino acids. The CDR3 nucleotides read TGTGCCAGCAGTTTAAATGAAGACACTGAAGCTTTCTTT. It codes for CASSLNEDTEAFF.

This clonotype was recorded a few times. V gene TRBV5-1 combines with J gene TRBJ2-3, with D possibly being TRBD2 (5 bases). With 0 bases removed from V and 1 base from J, the gap between germline ends came to 9 bases. Germline assignment: CDR1 SGHRS and CDR2 YFSETQ. This CDR3 spans 15 amino acids. CDR3 residues: CASSLDVSGTDTQYF. CDR3 DNA sequence: TGCGCCAGCAGCTTGGATGTTAGCGGCACAGATACGCAGTATTTT.

This clonotype was found a few times. V usage is TRBV6-2 or TRBV6-3 and J usage is TRBJ2-1; 10 bases line up with TRBD1. Germline V CDR1 and CDR2: MNHEY, SVGEGT. CDR3 length: 14 amino acids. The trim removed 6 bases at V and 12 bases at J, leaving 11 bases unmatched. The CDR3: CASRRTGGTLVQFF. CDR3 DNA sequence: TGTGCCAGCAGACGGACAGGGGGGACCCTCGTGCAGTTCTTC.

This chain uses TRBV5-1 with TRBJ2-1; 7 bases agree with TRBD2. CDR3 size: 14 residues. Trimming removed 3 bases from V and 7 bases from J; junction bases left unmatched: 7. From germline, CDR1 is SGHRS and CDR2 YFSETQ. DNA for the CDR3: TGCGCCAGCAGCTCAGATTCCGGGAGGAATGAGCAGTTCTTC. Its protein is CASSSDSGRNEQFF.

This clonotype occurred many times. The chain is built from TRBV20-1 and TRBJ1-2; D perhaps matches TRBD1 (6 bases). Trimming pared 0 bases from V and 2 bases from J, leaving 10 bases between. CDR1 and CDR2 from the germline V gene are DFQATT and SNEGSKA (reference sequence). This CDR3 comprises 14 residues. CDR3 residues: CSARDNRANYGYTF. CDR3 bases: TGCAGTGCTAGAGATAACAGGGCGAACTATGGCTACACCTTC.

The V gene is TRBV4-3, the J gene TRBJ2-4; TRBD2 aligns across 11 bases. The CDR3 runs 17 residues. Trimming at V came to 3 bases and at J to 2 bases, leaving 6 bases not matched to a gene. CDR1 LGHNA and CDR2 YSLEER come from the germline V gene. The CDR3 DNA reads as TGCGCCAGCAGCCATTGGGGACTAGCGGACACCAAAAACATTCAGTACTTC. It encodes CASSHWGLADTKNIQYF.

The chain couples TRBV5-6 to TRBJ2-7, with D uncertain. This CDR3 spans 14 amino acids. V was trimmed by 2 bases and J by 0 bases, leaving 9 bases between them. Germline V gives CDR1 SGHDT, CDR2 YYEEEE. The CDR3 here is CASSFAPDSYEQYF. The CDR3 nucleotides are TGTGCCAGCAGCTTTGCCCCGGACTCCTACGAGCAGTACTTC.

The sample holds a few counts of this clonotype. This sequence joins TRBV9 and TRBJ1-1, with 11 bases lining up with TRBD1. J lost 8 bases, V lost 3 bases, and 12 bases had no gene match. The CDR3 contains 16 residues. Germline V lookup: CDR1 SGDLS, CDR2 YYNGEE. CDR3 DNA: TGTGCCAGCAGCGCCCGGGACAGGGGGATGAGGTGGGAAGCTTTCTTT. This encodes CASSARDRGMRWEAFF. The full variable domain, rest sourced from reference TRBV9 and TRBJ1-1, is DSGVTQTPKHLITATGQRVTLRCSPRSGDLSVYWYQQSLDQGLQFLIQYYNGEERAKGNILERFSAQQFPDLHSELNLSSLELGDSALYFCASSARDRGMRWEAFFGQGTRLTVV.

The rearrangement uses TRBV4-3 and TRBJ2-7, with D unresolved. The CDR3 extends over 16 amino acids. Trimming cost V 0 bases and J 0 bases, with 12 bases left between them. Germline CDR1 is LGHNA and CDR2 is YSLEER. CDR3 sequence reads: CASSQDYLQSSYEQYF. The CDR3 bases are TGCGCCAGCAGCCAAGACTACTTACAGAGCTCCTACGAGCAGTACTTC.

This clonotype has just a few counts. This chain links TRBV12-3 or TRBV12-4 with TRBJ2-7, with D perhaps matching TRBD1 (6 bases). This CDR3 has 16 amino acids. V was trimmed by 4 bases and J by 2 bases, leaving 18 bases between them. In nucleotides, the CDR3 is TGTGCCAGCAGTTCCGGACAGACTTCAGCCACCTACGAGCAGTACTTC. It codes for CASSSGQTSATYEQYF.

V is TRBV12-2 and J is TRBJ1-2; the listed D gene, TRBD1, was not tested against the DNA. TRBV12-2 is assigned pseudogene status. This CDR3 has 14 amino acids. The CDR3 DNA is TGTGCAAGTCGCTGCTCGGGACACCCCTATGGCTACACCTTC. Translated: CASRCSGHPYGYTF.

This clonotype was counted ten times or more. The chain links TRBV20-1 to TRBJ2-7; D remains unclear. CDR1 is DFQATT, CDR2 SNEGSKA, per germline (reference sequence). The CDR3 loop spans 13 amino acids. V was pared by 2 bases and J by 0 bases, with 8 bases between. The DNA of the CDR3 is TGCAGTGCTAGAACAGCCAGCTCCTACGAGCAGTACTTC. Its protein product is CSARTASSYEQYF.

As DNA, the CDR3 is TGTGCCTGGAGACGGGGGCCTGAAACCGGGGAGCTGTTTTTT. Amino acids: CAWRRGPETGELFF. The chain recombines TRBV30 with TRBJ2-2; either TRBD1 or TRBD2 may fit D (6 bases each). This CDR3 has 14 residues. CDR1 is GTSNPN, CDR2 SVGIG, per germline (reference sequence). The germline V and J ends were trimmed by 3 bases and 5 bases, with 13 bases remaining between them.

This clonotype turned up a few times. The rearrangement uses TRBV7-2 and TRBJ2-1; 9 nucleotides line up with TRBD1. CDR1 is SGHTA, CDR2 FQGNSA, per germline. The V segment lost 5 bases and the J segment 6 bases; nucleotides outside the gene matches: 14. The CDR3 runs to 17 residues. In nucleotides, the CDR3 is TGTGCCAGCAGCCCTATTTACTGGGACAGGGTGCTCAATGAGCAGTTCTTC. Its protein is CASSPIYWDRVLNEQFF. Supplemented by reference TRBV7-2 and TRBJ2-1, the full variable domain reads GAGVSQSPSNKVTEKGKDVELRCDPISGHTALYWYRQSLGQGLEFLIYFQGNSAPDKSGLPSDRFSAERTGGSVSTLTIQRTQQEDSAVYLCASSPIYWDRVLNEQFFGPGTRLTVL.

This clonotype was counted ten times or more. V is TRBV5-1 and J is TRBJ2-1, with 10 bases aligning to TRBD2. Germline CDR1 SGHRS, CDR2 YFSETQ. After removal of 0 bases from V and 4 bases from J, the junction contained 4 bases not matched to a gene. The CDR3 is 16 amino acids. This CDR3 reads CASSLATSGTYNEQFF. The CDR3 region has the DNA TGCGCCAGCAGCTTGGCCACTAGCGGGACTTACAATGAGCAGTTCTTC.

This clonotype was seen a handful of times. CDR3 protein: CASSPAGHATGELFF. In DNA, the CDR3 is TGTGCCAGCTCACCCGCGGGACACGCGACCGGGGAGCTGTTTTTT. The chain carries TRBV18 and TRBJ2-2; D may match TRBD1 or TRBD2 (6 bases each). The CDR3 sequence is 15 residues long. CDR1 and CDR2 (germline): KGHSH, LQKENI. Deletions cut 3 bases from V and 5 bases from J, with 13 bases between.